This TCR beta chain was captured in a study of blood T cells in healthy people across ages (dated by TCRdb to between 2014 and 2017). Study-level background: Template switching captured roughly one uniquely barcoded TCR beta cDNA molecule per two T cells in model experiments. Four age groups were formed from the donors: young (average about 17 years), middle-aged (just under 40), aged (roughly 59) and long-lived (less than 85). The study measured age-related changes in TCR beta repertoire diversity using deep sequencing normalized with unique cDNA molecular identifiers. The study analyzed two additional independent replicas of 1 million unique cDNA reads from the same blood draw for two donors, one aged 18 to 29 and one aged 80 or older. Results the study describes overall, beyond this receptor: Observed TCR beta diversity per million T cells fell roughly linearly with age, and a significant reduction was already apparent by age around 40. Estimates of total diversity based on one million sequenced T cells were regarded as lower bounds and as underestimates. Conclusive comparison of naive and antigen-experienced compartments was prevented by the profiling of bulk unsorted PBMCs. Donor CMV infection status was unknown, potentially confounding age-related changes in expanded clonotypes. The percentage of naive T cells measured by flow cytometry correlated strongly with observed TCR beta diversity. Compared with the aged group, the long-lived group had more naive CD4+ T cells, fewer expanded clones and increased TCR diversity, suggesting age selection.

Donors were 40 or so systemically healthy Caucasian individuals from Russia aged roughly 6 to 90 years. Each donor gave 9 to 10 milliliters of peripheral blood, collected into EDTA-treated Vacutainer tubes. Ficoll-Paque density-gradient centrifugation was used to isolate PBMCs, with at least 7 million per sample. Total RNA was extracted from PBMCs with Trizol reagent, with at least 5.5 micrograms obtained per sample. For every donor, flow cytometry on a PBMC aliquot measured the percentage of naive CD45RAhigh/CD27high T cells. This clonotype was seen more than once but under ten times. Its target antigen remains unknown. Within one base of it there is no much larger clone, and no base qualities were kept. V drops 6 bases and J drops 0 bases, leaving 11 bases in between. Spanning cysteine to phenylalanine, the CDR3 consists of 14 amino acids. Only the CDR3 DNA stays, 42 bases, in frame from base 1. The library was obtained by 5' RACE. The listed sequencing device is Illumina HiSeq 2500. The second PCR ran for roughly 7 to 12 cycles and used a J-beta primer mix along with a sample-barcoded 5' primer. A unique molecular identifier was introduced onto each TCR beta cDNA molecule by a template-switch 5' adaptor carrying 12 random nucleotides. Each sample yielded at least 2.5 million CDR3-containing paired-end reads. All of the RNA was converted into first-strand cDNA using the Mint cDNA synthesis kit, with a TRBC-specific oligonucleotide serving as the primer. Following uracil-DNA glycosylase treatment, all cDNA underwent a first 18-cycle PCR with the universal primers M1SS and BC2_uni_R. Regarding the original processing steps: For normalization, 1 million high-quality reads were randomly selected from each sample, with every read carrying a distinct molecular identifier. Instead of being binned into consensus sequences, reads that shared molecular identifiers were thrown out. MiTCR, run with a Q25 quality threshold and the strictest error-elimination algorithm, handled CDR3 identification, clonotype clustering and error correction. Lower-bound total TCR beta diversity was estimated with a nonparametric unseen species model using Euler transformation. TCRdb reworked the public reads: Q25 trimming with fastp, MiXCR clone assembly, productive beta chains retained. Rows are unified per CDR3 protein, each entry keeping the most common DNA and genes. For this entry, the V and J calls and clone size follow TCRdb and not the study's own pipeline. The sample table shows around 800,000 distinct CDR3 sequences, and under 30% are seen once. Less than 3.5% of the sample is in the top ten clones.

In addition, the sample was reused for a study of T cells of mothers and their children. That second publication adds: Nine systemically healthy Caucasian individuals, comprising three mothers and their six children, were included as donors. cDNA synthesis consumed the entire amount of extracted RNA, loaded at 1.5 ug RNA in each 15 ul reaction. Sample barcodes and 2-4 random nucleotides were added via the M1S primer in the second PCR. Over 9 million TCR beta CDR3 reads came from each mother, compared with about 3 million reads from each child. Thymic selection similarly shapes TCR recombination output in related and unrelated pairs, with minor effect from inherited differences. Normalized repertoire overlap was always slightly but never significantly higher in related than unrelated mother-child pairs. With a sensitivity of 90 to 100 clones per million clonotypes, no persistent microchimeric T cell clones were detected. In the study, deep NGS was used to compare the TCR beta repertoires of mothers and children, and features distinguishing related mother-child pairs from unrelated individuals were sought. On average, the children were roughly 12 +/- 4 years old, while the mothers were about 40 +/- 4 years old. Libraries were sequenced on Illumina HiSeq 2000 with 100+100 nt paired-end reads after adapter ligation with NEBNext reagents. Mother and child libraries were prepared a month apart and sequenced in separate runs to prevent cross-contamination. Between roughly 500,000 and 2,300,000 distinct TCR beta clonotypes were identified per donor. Naive TCR beta clonotypes were estimated from low-frequency clonotypes matched to each donor's FACS-determined naive share, without sorting.

The sample comprised blood. The sequence links TRBV12-3 or TRBV12-4 to TRBJ1-1; the D gene is unclear. The origin of this receptor is a boy aged 10-17 years in good health. The DNA reads as follows: TGTGCCAGCAGCCCCAGTGGTATGAACACTGAAGCTTTCTTT. Translated, this is CASSPSGMNTEAFF.